This T cell receptor beta chain was observed in a study of identical twins. The study's findings and limits: In zero-insertion analyses, partial confounding could arise from invariant MAIT and iNKT cells. Where out-of-frame alpha sequences were twin-shared, they showed excess low generation probability. The authors drew conclusions from cross-sectional statistical analysis rather than following the same donors.

TCRdb processed the 5' RACE reads anew with MiXCR; each CDR3 protein has one entry. This sample yields about 150,000 distinct CDR3 sequences, of which 3.5% are seen a single time; around 8% belongs to the top ten. CDR1 is LGHNT, CDR2 FRNRAP, per germline. CDR3 length: 18 residues. V lost 5 bases to trimming and J lost 6 bases; unmatched junction nucleotides: 13. Turning to this clonotype: Its antigen is currently unknown.

The sample consisted of memory T cells sorted from blood. The TCR comes from a man between 18 and 29 years old in good health. The chain recombines TRBV12-5 with TRBJ2-1; TRBD2 aligns across 13 bases. As DNA, the CDR3 is TGTGCTAGTGGTCGCATTGGGACCGGGACTAGCGGGATCAATGAGCAGTTCTTC. Translation gives CASGRIGTGTSGINEQFF.